This T cell receptor (beta chain) is from a study of CD8 T cells in Susac syndrome. An amount of RNA that ranged from roughly 0.45 to 1 ug was reverse transcribed with random hexamers. TCRdb recomputed calls from the immunoSEQ multiplex PCR reads with MiXCR, one row per CDR3 protein. The sample holds 20,000 to 25,000 distinct CDR3 sequences, 90% to 95% seen once. This CDR3 spans 15 amino acids. Per the germline V gene, CDR1 is SGHAT and CDR2 is FQNNGV. The V end was cut by 0 bases, the J end by 5 bases, with 11 bases between. The TCR was taken from a human donor in good health. The rearrangement joins TRBV11-2 to TRBJ2-1, with TRBD2 as a possible D gene (6 bases). The sample consisted of CD8+ T cells from PBMCs. The CDR3 loop is CASSLDPGVNNEQFF. CDR3 bases: TGTGCCAGCAGCTTAGATCCGGGGGTGAACAATGAGCAGTTCTTC.